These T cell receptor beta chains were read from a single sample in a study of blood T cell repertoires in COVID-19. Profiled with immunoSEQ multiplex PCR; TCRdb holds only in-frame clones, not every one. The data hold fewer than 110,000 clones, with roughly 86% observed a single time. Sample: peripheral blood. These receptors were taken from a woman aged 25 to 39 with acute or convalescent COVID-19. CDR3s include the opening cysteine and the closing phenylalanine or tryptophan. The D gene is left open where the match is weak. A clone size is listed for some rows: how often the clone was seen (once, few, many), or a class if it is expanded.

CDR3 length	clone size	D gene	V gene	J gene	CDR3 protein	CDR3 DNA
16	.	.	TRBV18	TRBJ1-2	CASSPSGVGANYGYTF	TGTGCCAGCTCACCGTCGGGAGTCGGAGCTAACTATGGCTACACCTTC
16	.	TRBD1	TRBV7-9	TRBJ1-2	CASSPTGTESNYGYTF	TGTGCCAGCAGCCCTACCGGGACAGAGAGCAACTATGGCTACACCTTC
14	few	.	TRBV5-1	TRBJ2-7	CASSLAGLAYEQYF	TGCGCCAGCAGCTTGGCGGGACTGGCCTACGAGCAGTACTTC
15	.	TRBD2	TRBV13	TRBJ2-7	CASSAGRGAGYEQYF	TGTGCCAGCAGCGCCGGGCGGGGGGCCGGCTACGAGCAGTACTTC
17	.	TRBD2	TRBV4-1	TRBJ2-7	CASSQVIFSGGTYEQYF	TGCGCCAGCAGCCAAGTAATCTTTAGCGGGGGGACCTACGAGCAGTACTTC
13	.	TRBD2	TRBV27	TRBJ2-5	CASSKGGEETQYF	TGTGCCAGCAGTAAGGGAGGGGAAGAGACCCAGTACTTC
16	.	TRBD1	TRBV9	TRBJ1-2	CASSVGAGGLNYGYTF	TGTGCCAGCAGCGTAGGTGCAGGGGGCCTTAACTATGGCTACACCTTC
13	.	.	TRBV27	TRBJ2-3	CASSYRAGDTQYF	TGTGCCAGCAGTTACAGGGCCGGAGATACGCAGTATTTT
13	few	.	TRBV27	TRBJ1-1	CASSLKANTEAFF	TGTGCCAGCAGTTTGAAAGCGAACACTGAAGCTTTCTTT
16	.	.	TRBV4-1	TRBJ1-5	CASSQDISAGNQPQHF	TGCGCCAGCAGCCAAGATATTTCAGCGGGCAATCAGCCCCAGCATTTT
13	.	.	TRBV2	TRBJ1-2	CASLRNLRDGYTF	TGTGCCAGCCTCCGAAATTTGCGGGACGGCTACACCTTC
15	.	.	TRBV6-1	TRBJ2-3	CASRPRESSTDTQYF	TGTGCCAGCAGACCCCGGGAGTCGAGCACAGATACGCAGTATTTT
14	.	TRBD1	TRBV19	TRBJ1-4	CASSTTGDNEKLFF	TGTGCCAGTAGTACGACAGGGGACAATGAAAAACTGTTTTTT
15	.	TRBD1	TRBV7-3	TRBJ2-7	CASSSGAGGLDEQYF	TGTGCCAGCAGCTCCGGGGCAGGGGGCTTAGACGAGCAGTACTTC
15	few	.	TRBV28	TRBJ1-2	CASMRNLGGVGGYTF	TGTGCCAGCATGCGGAATCTGGGGGGGGTGGGCGGCTACACCTTC
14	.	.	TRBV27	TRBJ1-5	CASSVTVQDQPQHF	TGTGCCAGCAGTGTGACAGTCCAAGATCAGCCCCAGCATTTT
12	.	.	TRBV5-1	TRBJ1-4	CASSLGGEKLFF	TGCGCCAGCAGCTTGGGAGGTGAAAAACTGTTTTTT
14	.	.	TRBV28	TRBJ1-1	CASIRARGNTEAFF	.
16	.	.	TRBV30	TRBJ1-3	CAWSWGRLSSGNTIYF	TGTGCCTGGAGCTGGGGGCGTCTAAGCTCTGGAAACACCATATATTTT
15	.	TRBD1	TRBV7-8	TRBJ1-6	CASSSPGQVNSPLHF	TGTGCCAGCAGCTCCCCGGGACAGGTGAATTCACCCCTCCACTTT
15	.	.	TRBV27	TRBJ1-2	CASSLFGHGGYGYTF	TGTGCCAGCAGTTTATTCGGGCACGGGGGCTATGGCTACACCTTC
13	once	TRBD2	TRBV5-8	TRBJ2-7	CASSFSSGGEQYF	TGTGCCAGCAGCTTTTCTAGCGGGGGCGAGCAGTACTTC
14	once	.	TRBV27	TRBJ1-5	CASRYRGVGQPQHF	TGTGCCAGCAGGTATCGGGGGGTTGGGCAGCCCCAGCATTTT
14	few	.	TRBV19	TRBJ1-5	CASKTGYSNQPQHF	TGTGCCAGTAAAACAGGGTATAGCAATCAGCCCCAGCATTTT
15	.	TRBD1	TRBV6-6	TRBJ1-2	CASSSLPGQGYGYTF	TGTGCCAGCAGTTCACTTCCGGGACAGGGCTATGGCTACACCTTC
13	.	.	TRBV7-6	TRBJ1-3	CASSLEAGRTIYF	TGTGCCAGCAGCTTAGAGGCAGGGAGGACCATATATTTT
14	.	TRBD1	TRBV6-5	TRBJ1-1	CASSYADRGTEAFF	TGTGCCAGCAGTTACGCGGACAGGGGAACTGAAGCTTTCTTT
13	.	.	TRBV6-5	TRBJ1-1	CASSYEGFTEAFF	TGTGCCAGCAGTTACGAGGGATTTACTGAAGCTTTCTTT
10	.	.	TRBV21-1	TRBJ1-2	CRNRVDGYTF	TGTAGGAACAGGGTGGATGGCTACACCTTC
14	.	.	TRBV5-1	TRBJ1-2	CASSLGHSNYGYTF	TGCGCCAGCAGCCTTGGACACTCCAACTATGGCTACACCTTC
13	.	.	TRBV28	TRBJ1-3	CASRPGGLNTIYF	TGTGCCAGCAGGCCCGGCGGGTTGAACACCATATATTTT
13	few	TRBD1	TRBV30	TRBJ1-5	CAWSGTGDQPQHF	TGTGCCTGGAGTGGGACAGGGGATCAGCCCCAGCATTTT
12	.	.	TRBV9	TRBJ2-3	CASSLLTDTQYF	TGTGCCAGCAGCCTTCTCACAGATACGCAGTATTTT